The clone carrying this TCR beta chain was counted between two and nine times. Its antigen is not known. The entry originates in a study of T-cell memory formation after mild COVID-19. Study-wide points: Clones contracting day 15 to 85 were balanced CD4/CD8; later expanders leaned CD4+.

TCRdb fed the 5' RACE reads into MiXCR, producing one record per CDR3 protein. The table includes 30,000 to 50,000 distinct CDR3 sequences, about 6.7% detected once. The CDR3 runs 14 residues. Germline V CDR1 and CDR2: SGDLS, YYNGEE. The J segment lost 7 bases and the V segment lost 1 base, leaving 1 base of the junction unmatched. The clonotype was recovered from an adult who had mild COVID-19 (a few samples of this study predate the infection). Cell type and time point are not known. This chain uses TRBV9 with TRBJ1-6; 8 bases are a match to TRBD1. The sample consisted of PBMCs or a T cell subset sorted from them (not recorded which). The CDR3 coding sequence is TGTGCCAGCAGCGTACGGACAGGGAATTCACCCCTCCACTTT. Its protein product is CASSVRTGNSPLHF.